Presented here are 15 T cell receptor beta chains from one specimen sequenced in a study of shared clonotypes between healthy human individuals. TCRdb's copy holds only in-frame clones and misses some; the assay was immunoSEQ multiplex PCR. The data show a few hundred thousand clones, around 79% seen once. Sequencing input: memory CD4+ T cells sorted from blood. Subset reported: CD45RA-negative fraction. These receptors were obtained from a man younger than 40 in good health.

The CDR3 loop is CASTRTGRTYNEQFF. CDR3 nucleotide sequence: TGTGCCAGCACCCGGACAGGGAGGACCTACAATGAGCAGTTCTTC. The V gene is TRBV6-1, the J gene TRBJ2-1; 8 positions agree with TRBD1. Germline trimming cut 7 bases from V and 2 bases from J; bases unmatched to any gene: 7. The germline gives CDR1 MNHNS, CDR2 SASEGT. This CDR3 has 15 amino acids.

The chain is built from TRBV7-3 and TRBJ2-5; D possibly corresponds to TRBD2 (5 bases). With 5 bases removed from V and 7 bases from J, the gap between germline ends came to 14 bases. This CDR3 is built from 13 residues. Looked up from germline, CDR1 is SGHTA and CDR2 is FQGTGA. CDR3 in DNA: TGTGCCAGCAGCCTACTCACGAGCGGGACCCAGTACTTC. Protein sequence: CASSLLTSGTQYF.

The J gene is TRBJ1-3, the V gene TRBV14, with unresolved D. Germline CDR1 and CDR2: SGHDN and FVKESK. V lost 3 bases and J lost 0, with 15 bases in between. The length of the CDR3 is 17 residues. CDR3 nucleotide sequence: TGTGCCAGCAGCCACCCTGCCGGTTATTACTCTGGAAACACCATATATTTT. It specifies CASSHPAGYYSGNTIYF. The complete variable domain, with remaining parts taken from reference TRBV14 and TRBJ1-3, reads EAGVTQFPSHSVIEKGQTVTLRCDPISGHDNLYWYRRVMGKEIKFLLHFVKESKQDESGMPNNRFLAERTGGTYSTLKVQPAELEDSGVYFCASSHPAGYYSGNTIYFGEGSWLTVV.

The genes are TRBV6-1 and TRBJ2-2, with D hard to call. In germline, CDR1 is MNHNS, CDR2 SASEGT. The ends were cut back, 7 bases at V and 4 bases at J, with 10 bases in the middle. The CDR3 sequence is 13 residues long. DNA for the CDR3: TGTGCCAGCAAACGGACGCTCACCGGGGAGCTGTTTTTT. Translation gives CASKRTLTGELFF.

This clone was seen more than once but under ten times. This chain links TRBV19 with TRBJ1-5, with D tentatively TRBD1 (5 bases). Germline V gene data show CDR1 as LNHDA and CDR2 as SQIVND (reference sequence). This CDR3 spans 14 amino acids. Deletions cut 6 bases from V and 5 bases from J, with 14 bases between. The CDR3 region has the DNA TGTGCCAGTAGACCGGGGCCCTCGGATCAGCCCCAGCATTTT. Residues: CASRPGPSDQPQHF.

This clone turned up a few times. The V gene is TRBV28, the J gene TRBJ2-3, with 9 positions matching TRBD1. J gave up 3 bases and V 8 bases, and 12 bases lay outside the gene matches. Germline assignment: CDR1 MDHEN and CDR2 SYDVKM. The CDR3 loop spans 16 amino acids. The CDR3 loop reads CASSPGGTGLTDTQYF. The CDR3 DNA follows: TGTGCCAGCTCGCCCGGGGGGACAGGGCTGACAGATACGCAGTATTTT.

V and J are TRBV9 and TRBJ2-4; TRBD1 matches 10 bases. Germline CDR1 and CDR2: SGDLS and YYNGEE. The CDR3 is 19 residues long. V shed 3 bases, J shed 1 base, and the junction held 13 bases outside the gene matches. The CDR3 here is CASSAQPGTGEGAKNIQYF. The CDR3 DNA reads TGTGCCAGCAGCGCACAGCCCGGGACAGGGGAAGGGGCCAAAAACATTCAGTACTTC. Full variable domain (remainder filled in from reference TRBV9 and TRBJ2-4): DSGVTQTPKHLITATGQRVTLRCSPRSGDLSVYWYQQSLDQGLQFLIQYYNGEERAKGNILERFSAQQFPDLHSELNLSSLELGDSALYFCASSAQPGTGEGAKNIQYFGAGTRLSVL.

This clone came up many times. This rearrangement joins TRBV5-4 to TRBJ2-3, with 11 bases matching TRBD2. CDR1 SGHNT and CDR2 YYREEE come from the germline V gene (reference sequence). Losses at the gene ends were 4 bases for V and 0 bases for J; bases not matched to a gene: 1. The CDR3 covers 15 residues. The CDR3 sequence is CASSVAGGSTDTQYF. Written as DNA, the CDR3 is TGTGCCAGCAGCGTAGCGGGAGGGAGCACAGATACGCAGTATTTT.

The chain recombines TRBV19 with TRBJ2-5; unclear D gene. Trimming pared 3 bases from V and 4 bases from J, leaving 6 bases between. CDR1 LNHDA and CDR2 SQIVND come from the germline V gene (reference sequence). The CDR3 is 12 amino acids. CDR3 sequence (DNA): TGTGCCAGTAGTATCCCCCCAGAGACCCAGTACTTC. Protein product: CASSIPPETQYF.

J is TRBJ2-1 and V is TRBV7-2, with D uncertain. The CDR3 extends over 14 amino acids. Trimming cost V 1 base and J 9 bases, with 13 bases left between them. Germline CDR1 SGHTA, CDR2 FQGNSA. DNA of the CDR3: TGTGCCAGCAGCTTAGTGGCCGCCAGCGCTGAGCAGTTCTTC. Residues: CASSLVAASAEQFF.

This clone showed up just a few times. The chain links TRBV28 to TRBJ1-4, with TRBD1 matching 8 bases. With 6 bases clipped from V and 8 bases from J, the junction kept 11 bases outside the gene matches. The CDR3 has 15 amino acids. CDR1 is MDHEN, CDR2 SYDVKM, per germline. CDR3 loop: CASSPGQGRGEKLFF. DNA for the CDR3: TGTGCCAGCAGCCCCGGACAGGGACGAGGAGAAAAACTGTTTTTT. The full variable domain, in which reference TRBV28 and TRBJ1-4 provide the parts outside the CDR3, is DVKVTQSSRYLVKRTGEKVFLECVQDMDHENMFWYRQDPGLGLRLIYFSYDVKMKEKGDIPEGYSVSREKKERFSLILESASTNQTSMYLCASSPGQGRGEKLFFGSGTQLSVL.

V and J are TRBV11-2 and TRBJ2-5, with 10 positions matching TRBD1. J was trimmed by 5 bases and V by 4 bases; bases with no gene match: 10. Per germline, CDR1 SGHAT and CDR2 FQNNGV. The CDR3 runs 16 residues. Written as DNA, the CDR3 is TGTGCCAGCAGCTCAACTCCTGACAGGGGGCTCGAGACCCAGTACTTC. This sequence encodes CASSSTPDRGLETQYF.

The genes are TRBV6-1 and TRBJ2-3; TRBD2 matches at 14 bases. Trimming at V came to 2 bases and at J to 5 bases, leaving 3 bases not matched to a gene. Germline lookup yields CDR1 MNHNS and CDR2 SASEGT. The CDR3 is made up of 16 amino acids. CDR3 DNA sequence: TGTGCCAGCAGTGAATTCGGACTAGCGGGGGGAGATACGCAGTATTTT. This sequence encodes CASSEFGLAGGDTQYF.

V is TRBV7-9 and J is TRBJ1-1, with TRBD1 as a possible D gene (5 bases). The CDR3 runs to 14 residues. V lost 3 bases, J lost 5 bases, and 13 bases lay in between. Germline-derived CDR1 and CDR2 are SEHNR and FQNEAQ (reference sequence). CDR3 loop: CASSFYGEGTEAFF. In nucleotides, the CDR3 is TGTGCCAGCAGCTTCTATGGGGAGGGGACTGAAGCTTTCTTT.

CDR3 protein: CASSPLSASRLRTGELFF. CDR3 bases: TGTGCCAGCAGCCCGCTATCAGCGTCAAGATTACGAACCGGGGAGCTGTTTTTT. The chain links TRBV7-2 to TRBJ2-2, with D unclear. From germline, CDR1 is SGHTA and CDR2 FQGNSA. V lost 5 bases and J 5 bases, leaving 24 bases between the germline ends. The CDR3 is 18 residues long.